This T cell receptor beta chain came from a study of shared clonotypes between healthy human individuals. Deletions cut 2 bases from V and 5 bases from J, with 15 bases between. This CDR3 spans 15 amino acids. Germline V gives CDR1 LGHNA, CDR2 YNFKEQ. Assay: immunoSEQ multiplex PCR; the TCRdb copy retains only in-frame clones and omits some. The data show around 2.5 million clones, 93% seen once. Input material: naive CD4+ T cells from PBMCs. Subset in this sample: CD45RA+ positively selected. The rearrangement uses TRBV4-2 and TRBJ1-1; D perhaps matches TRBD1 (5 bases). The sequence came from a man aged 18 to 29 in good health. Some clones in this sample may be carry-over from other donors' samples. The CDR3 spells CASSQWGTSRTEAFF. In DNA form, the CDR3 reads TGTGCCAGCAGCCAATGGGGGACTTCTAGGACTGAAGCTTTCTTT.